This note documents a single TCR beta chain sequence. Antigen specificity is unknown. There are 19 residues in the CDR3. Germline V lookup: CDR1 SGHRS, CDR2 YFSETQ. V was clipped by 0 bases and J by 3 bases; unmatched bases: 16. The record originates from a study of cytomegalovirus exposure and HLA in healthy donors. Study-level results: For most subjects, TCR beta sequences were reported to predict HLA-A and HLA-B alleles with accuracy.

PCR amplification relied on 60 Vbeta primers (plus 13 Jbeta primers). Data came from immunoSEQ multiplex PCR; TCRdb stores just in-frame clones and leaves some out. This sample has approximately 98,000 clones, with around 75% found just once. The source is a man aged 18 to 30 in good health and CMV-seropositive. The genes are TRBV5-1 and TRBJ2-5; 8 bases align to TRBD1. Sequenced sample: PBMCs. CDR3 nucleotides: TGCGCCAGCAGCTTGGCCCCAGACTCATACGGACAGGGTAAAGAGACCCAGTACTTC. As protein: CASSLAPDSYGQGKETQYF.